This T cell receptor (beta chain) appears in the sequencing data of a study of radiotherapy plus CTLA-4 blockade in lung cancer. The overall study: Disease control was seen in approximately 29% of patients, objective responses in roughly 17%.

CDR1 is SEHNR and CDR2 is FQNEAQ in the germline V gene (reference sequence). This CDR3 is 11 amino acids long. V was cut by 5 bases and J by 3 bases, with 5 bases left in between. Focal radiation with ipilimumab CTLA-4 blockade was given to patients with chemo-refractory metastatic non-small-cell lung cancer. Study-wide points: An expansion of tumor-derived TCR clones occurred in blood after radiotherapy plus ipilimumab.

This clone has just one count. Antigen: not known. Generated by immunoSEQ multiplex PCR, the TCRdb table keeps only in-frame clones and is missing some. The data show about 28,000 clones, 79% seen once. Sequencing was performed on peripheral blood, taken from a patient treated with radiotherapy plus ipilimumab. The origin of this receptor is a human donor with non-small cell lung cancer that progressed on radiotherapy plus ipilimumab. The J gene is TRBJ2-7, the V gene TRBV7-9; D is unclear. The CDR3 nucleotides are TGTGCCAGCAGCCTTTTCTACGAGCAGTACTTC. Its translation is CASSLFYEQYF.